This T cell receptor (beta chain) was recorded in a study of T cell responses to AZD1222 COVID-19 vaccine. At the level of the study: Pooling was applied to second doses at about 4 or about 12 weeks.

Points on this clone: Its specificity is not known.

Study-level points and caveats: The reported proportion of spike-specific TCRs targeting unmutated variant regions was nearly half. Donors in the cohort were predominantly white British and more often female, and clonal diversity was possibly underestimated. Spike-specific TCR repertoires showed rising breadth and depth after two AZD1222 doses.

In germline, CDR1 is SGHTS, CDR2 YDEGEE. With V trimmed by 3 bases and J by 5 bases, 9 bases remained unmatched. This CDR3 spans 15 amino acids. Profiled with immunoSEQ multiplex PCR; TCRdb holds only in-frame clones, not every one. The sample includes roughly 100,000 clones, about 87% of them seen just once. This specimen was peripheral blood, taken on day 0 of AZD1222 vaccination. The chain is built from TRBV5-8 and TRBJ2-5, with 8 bases lining up with TRBD2. This clonotype was obtained from an adult in good health. Here the CDR3 reads CASSYGGASGETQYF. Written as DNA, the CDR3 is TGTGCCAGCAGCTACGGAGGGGCTAGCGGGGAGACCCAGTACTTC.